Shown below are 13 T cell receptor beta chains from a single sample sequenced in a study of Tregs in tolerant kidney transplant recipients. Libraries were prepared by immunoSEQ multiplex PCR; TCRdb keeps only in-frame clonotypes and omits some of them. The profile shows roughly 52,000 clones, roughly nine tenths of them singletons. Related graft donors supplied nonmyeloablative bone marrow transplants, and mixed chimerism was transient. The sample consisted of CD8+ T cells from blood (PBMCs), taken 24 months after the transplant. The receptors derive from a human patient who received a combined kidney and bone marrow transplant. Some T cells may be graft donor cells.

This clone was seen once. The rearrangement joins TRBV5-6 to TRBJ2-2; D possibly corresponds to TRBD2 (6 bases). Per germline, CDR1 SGHDT and CDR2 YYEEEE. This CDR3 is 14 amino acids long. V shed 3 bases and J shed 3 bases, with 9 bases lying between them. The CDR3 reads CASSWGLHTGELFF. As DNA, the CDR3 is TGTGCCAGCAGCTGGGGACTGCACACCGGGGAGCTGTTTTTT.

Only one count was recorded for this clone. V is TRBV19 and J is TRBJ2-7; tentatively, D is TRBD1 (6 bases). Trimming cost V 7 bases and J 0 bases, with 25 bases left between them. Germline CDR1 is LNHDA and CDR2 is SQIVND (reference sequence). This CDR3 spans 18 amino acids. CDR3 sequence: CASTPRGTNTRSSYEQYF. The CDR3 DNA reads TGTGCCAGTACCCCAAGGGGGACAAACACCAGGAGCTCCTACGAGCAGTACTTC.

The rearrangement uses TRBV11-3 and TRBJ2-7, with 13 bases fitting TRBD2. The CDR3 sequence is 16 residues long. From germline, CDR1 is SGHNT and CDR2 YENEEA. Losses at the gene ends were 5 bases for V and 3 bases for J; bases not matched to a gene: 7. CDR3 amino acids: CASSETSGRRIYEQYF. The CDR3 nucleotides read TGTGCCAGCAGCGAGACTAGCGGGAGGAGAATCTACGAGCAGTACTTC.

CDR3 sequence reads: CASSPRDRYQETQYF. CDR3 nucleotide sequence: TGTGCCAGCAGCCCTCGGGACAGGTACCAAGAGACCCAGTACTTC. J is TRBJ2-5 and V is TRBV9, with TRBD1 matching 8 bases. The CDR3 has 15 amino acids. The junction had 5 bases not matched to a gene; V was cut back by 4 bases and J by 0 bases. CDR1 is SGDLS and CDR2 is YYNGEE in the germline V gene.

This chain uses TRBV5-5 with TRBJ1-2, with 11 positions matching TRBD1. Trimming cost V 4 bases and J 4 bases; bases outside gene matches: 6. The CDR3 contains 15 residues. In germline, CDR1 is SGHKS, CDR2 YYEKEE (reference sequence). The CDR3 loop reads CASSTRTGGGYGYTF. The CDR3 bases are TGTGCCAGCAGCACCCGGACAGGGGGCGGCTATGGCTACACCTTC. Together with reference TRBV5-5 and TRBJ1-2, the CDR3 gives the full variable domain: DAGVTQSPTHLIKTRGQQVTLRCSPISGHKSVSWYQQVLGQGPQFIFQYYEKEERGRGNFPDRFSARQFPNYSSELNVNALLLGDSALYLCASSTRTGGGYGYTFGSGTRLTVV.

The rearrangement links TRBV9 to TRBJ2-2; perhaps TRBD1 as D (5 bases). Germline CDR1 is SGDLS and CDR2 is YYNGEE. The CDR3 spans 15 residues. Trimming stripped 2 bases from V and 4 bases from J, with 12 bases between. This chain's CDR3 is CASSVTGVGTGELFF. The DNA of the CDR3 is TGTGCCAGCAGCGTCACAGGTGTCGGCACCGGGGAGCTGTTTTTT.

V is TRBV7-9 and J is TRBJ2-2; TRBD2 aligns across 11 bases. The germline CDR1 and CDR2 sequences are SEHNR and FQNEAQ (reference sequence). V lost 6 bases, J lost 3 bases, and 3 bases stayed unmatched. This CDR3 contains 15 residues. The DNA of the CDR3 is TGTGCCAGCAGTATGACTAGCGGGGACACCGGGGAGCTGTTTTTT. Translation: CASSMTSGDTGELFF.

This clone appeared once. V and J are TRBV4-1 and TRBJ2-7, with 9 bases fitting TRBD2. V trimming: 5 bases; J trimming: 0 bases; junction bases outside the gene matches: 2. The length of the CDR3 is 14 residues. Germline V gene data show CDR1 as MGHRA and CDR2 as YSYEKL. CDR3 protein: CASSTLAGSYEQYF. The CDR3 DNA is TGCGCCAGCAGCACACTAGCGGGCTCCTACGAGCAGTACTTC.

This clone has a single count. The chain has TRBV19 and TRBJ1-5; D might be TRBD1 (5 bases). This CDR3 contains 14 residues. CDR1 is LNHDA and CDR2 is SQIVND in the germline V gene (reference sequence). The V end lost 6 bases, the J end lost 7 bases, and 16 bases lay between the germline ends. The CDR3 DNA follows: TGTGCCAGTAGGGTCGGTGGGGGGAGACAGCCCCAGCATTTT. Its protein is CASRVGGGRQPQHF. Combining the CDR3 with reference TRBV19 and TRBJ1-5 gives the whole variable domain DGGITQSPKYLFRKEGQNVTLSCEQNLNHDAMYWYRQDPGQGLRLIYYSQIVNDFQKGDIAEGYSVSREKKESFPLTVTSAQKNPTAFYLCASRVGGGRQPQHFGDGTRLSIL.

This clone was recorded only once. The chain has TRBV6-8 and TRBJ1-2, with 7 bases aligning to TRBD1. With V trimmed by 0 bases and J by 4 bases, 5 bases remained unmatched. Germline V gene lookup returns CDR1 MNHGY and CDR2 SAAAGT. This CDR3 comprises 15 residues. CDR3: CASSYSTGLAYGYTF. The CDR3 bases are TGTGCCAGCAGTTACTCGACAGGGTTGGCCTATGGCTACACCTTC.

V gene TRBV5-1 combines with J gene TRBJ2-7; tentatively, D is TRBD2 (5 bases). Germline-derived CDR1 and CDR2 are SGHRS and YFSETQ. The V and J ends lost 2 bases and 2 bases respectively, with 11 bases between them. The CDR3 is made up of 14 amino acids. CDR3 region: CASSFSGFAYEQYF. DNA of the CDR3: TGCGCCAGCAGCTTCTCGGGGTTTGCCTACGAGCAGTACTTC.

The CDR3 protein is CASSLFQETQYF. CDR3 in DNA: TGTGCCAGCTCACTCTTTCAAGAGACCCAGTACTTC. The V and J genes are TRBV18 and TRBJ2-5; D is unclear. Per germline, CDR1 KGHSH and CDR2 LQKENI. Trimming pared 4 bases from V and 2 bases from J, leaving 5 bases between. The CDR3 has 12 residues.

The chain employs TRBV4-3 and TRBJ2-7; D may be TRBD1 (6 bases). With 0 bases removed from V and 1 base from J, the gap between germline ends came to 10 bases. The CDR3 extends over 15 amino acids. Germline values: CDR1 LGHNA, CDR2 YSLEER. CDR3 DNA: TGCGCCAGCAGCCAAGAGGGGGCGCTTTCCTACGAGCAGTACTTC. It yields the protein CASSQEGALSYEQYF.